Listed below are T cell receptor beta chains from one sample, sequenced in a study of CD8 T cells in ankylosing spondylitis. TCRdb re-derived calls from the 5' RACE reads in MiXCR, one entry per CDR3 protein. In the table there are roughly 440,000 distinct CDR3 sequences, roughly 15% of which are singletons. Sequenced material: blood, either unsorted or a sorted T cell fraction (not recorded which). Receptors originate from a male donor with ankylosing spondylitis. Each CDR3 is given with its conserved first and last residue. The D gene is left open where the match is weak.

CDR3aa,j_gene,v_gene,d_gene
CASSSGSSSYNEQFF,TRBJ2-1,TRBV7-2,NA
CASSLAQTSGRRVETQYF,TRBJ2-5,TRBV12-3/TRBV12-4,TRBD2
CASSTGLAGGLNTDTQYF,TRBJ2-3,TRBV9,TRBD2
CASRPSGRAQDTQYF,TRBJ2-3,TRBV28,TRBD2
CSAQTSGSIYEQFF,TRBJ2-1,TRBV20-1,TRBD2
CASSLDKVQQYF,TRBJ2-7,TRBV11-2,NA
CASSLKSSAWGETQYF,TRBJ2-5,TRBV27,NA
CASKRTSGGTDTQYF,TRBJ2-3,TRBV2,TRBD2
CAISTTIGEAFF,TRBJ1-1,TRBV10-3,NA
CASSVASEGLNTEAFF,TRBJ1-1,TRBV9,NA
CASSLAGAVNYGYTF,TRBJ1-2,TRBV7-9,NA
CATSRGGTGDKLFF,TRBJ1-4,TRBV15,NA
CASSSQRSRDTQYF,TRBJ2-3,TRBV13,NA
CASSYRRDNIQYF,TRBJ2-4,TRBV6-2/TRBV6-3,NA
CASGGTSGDNEQFF,TRBJ2-1,TRBV11-2,TRBD2
CASSYRTGGPSGFYNEQFF,TRBJ2-1,TRBV18,NA
CASSQTDSYGYTF,TRBJ1-2,TRBV14,NA
CASSFQGGADQPQHF,TRBJ1-5,TRBV7-9,NA
CASSQGTVEKLFF,TRBJ1-4,TRBV7-9,TRBD1
CASSPDRGLETQYF,TRBJ2-5,TRBV11-1,TRBD1
CASSAQGQGAGGANVLTF,TRBJ2-6,TRBV12-3/TRBV12-4,TRBD1
CASSPKSWGIDTEAFF,TRBJ1-1,TRBV3-1,NA
CASKYGSRETQYF,TRBJ2-5,TRBV6-1,NA
CASSLGDGAYNEQFF,TRBJ2-1,TRBV5-5,NA
CASSQRGRTGELFF,TRBJ2-2,TRBV3-1,TRBD1
CASRTSGARNTIYF,TRBJ1-3,TRBV3-1,NA
CSARAIGWRISTDTQYF,TRBJ2-3,TRBV29-1,NA
CASSLMAGSSYEQYF,TRBJ2-7,TRBV12-3/TRBV12-4,NA
CSASLAGFDRGGGVF,TRBJ2-2,TRBV20-1,TRBD2
CAWRPGGFGTEAFF,TRBJ1-1,TRBV30,TRBD1
CATSRDPELIKYF,TRBJ2-4,TRBV15,NA
CASSQGLAGDEQYF,TRBJ2-7,TRBV3-1,TRBD2
CSCSPLDRGSTDTQYF,TRBJ2-3,TRBV20-1,TRBD1
CATRGGWAYNEQFF,TRBJ2-1,TRBV12-3/TRBV12-4,NA
CSVNPENYGYTF,TRBJ1-2,TRBV29-1,NA
CAWIQQGMGETQYF,TRBJ2-5,TRBV30,TRBD1
CASAVFFDGPSTDTQYF,TRBJ2-3,TRBV5-1,NA
CAAGLAHNEQFF,TRBJ2-1,TRBV2,TRBD2
CASSLDGKGSPPGELFF,TRBJ2-2,TRBV11-2,NA
CASSPGGLAGGSSYEQYF,TRBJ2-7,TRBV4-1,TRBD2